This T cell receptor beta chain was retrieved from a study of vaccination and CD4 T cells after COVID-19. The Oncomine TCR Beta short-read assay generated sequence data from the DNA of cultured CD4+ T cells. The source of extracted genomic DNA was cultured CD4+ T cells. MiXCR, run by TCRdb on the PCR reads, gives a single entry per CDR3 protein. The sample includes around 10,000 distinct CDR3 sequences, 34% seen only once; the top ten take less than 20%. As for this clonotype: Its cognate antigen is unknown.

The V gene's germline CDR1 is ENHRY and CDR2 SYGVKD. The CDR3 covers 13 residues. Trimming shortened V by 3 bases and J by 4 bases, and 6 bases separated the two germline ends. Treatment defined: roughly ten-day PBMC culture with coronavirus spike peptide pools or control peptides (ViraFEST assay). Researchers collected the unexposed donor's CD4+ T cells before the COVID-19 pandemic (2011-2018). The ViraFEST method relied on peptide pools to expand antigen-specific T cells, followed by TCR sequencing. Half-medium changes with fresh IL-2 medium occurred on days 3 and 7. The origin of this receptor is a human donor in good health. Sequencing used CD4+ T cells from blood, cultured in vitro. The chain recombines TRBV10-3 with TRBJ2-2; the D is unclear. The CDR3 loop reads CAISERSTGELFF. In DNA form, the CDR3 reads TGTGCCATCAGTGAACGTAGCACCGGGGAGCTGTTTTTT.